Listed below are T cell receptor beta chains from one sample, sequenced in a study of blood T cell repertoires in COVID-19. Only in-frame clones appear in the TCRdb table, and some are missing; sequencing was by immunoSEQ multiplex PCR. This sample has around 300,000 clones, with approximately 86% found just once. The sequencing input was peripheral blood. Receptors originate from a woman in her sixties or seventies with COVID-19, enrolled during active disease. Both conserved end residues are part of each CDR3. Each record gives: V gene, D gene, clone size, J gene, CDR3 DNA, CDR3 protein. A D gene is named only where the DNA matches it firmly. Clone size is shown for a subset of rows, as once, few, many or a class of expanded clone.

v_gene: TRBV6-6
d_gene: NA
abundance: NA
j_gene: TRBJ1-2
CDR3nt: TGTGCCAGCAGTTACGTCCCGGTGGGCTACACCTTC
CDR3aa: CASSYVPVGYTF

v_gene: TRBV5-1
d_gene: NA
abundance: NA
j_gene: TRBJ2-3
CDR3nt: TGCGCCAGCAGCTTACAGGGAAGCACAGATACGCAGTATTTT
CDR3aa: CASSLQGSTDTQYF

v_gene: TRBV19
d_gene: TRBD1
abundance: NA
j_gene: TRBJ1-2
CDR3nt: TGTGCCAGTAGTTCCTTCGGGGACAGGAATGGCTACACCTTC
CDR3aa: CASSSFGDRNGYTF

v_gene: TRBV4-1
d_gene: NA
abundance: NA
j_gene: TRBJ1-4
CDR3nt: TGCGCCAGCAGCCAACCTCAGGGTACGAATGAAAAACTGTTTTTT
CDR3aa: CASSQPQGTNEKLFF

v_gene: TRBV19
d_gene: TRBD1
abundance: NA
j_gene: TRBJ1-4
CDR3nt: TGTGCCACTGCCGGGACAGGGCGTGAAAAACTGTTTTTT
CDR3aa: CATAGTGREKLFF

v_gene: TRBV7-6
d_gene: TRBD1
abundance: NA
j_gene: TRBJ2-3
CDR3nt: TGTGCCAGCAGCCAAACTGGACAGGGTTGGACAGATACGCAGTATTTT
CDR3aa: CASSQTGQGWTDTQYF

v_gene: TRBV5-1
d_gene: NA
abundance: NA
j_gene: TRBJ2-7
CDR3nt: TGCGCCAGCAGCTTGGGAATAGCGAGCTCCTACGAGCAGTACTTC
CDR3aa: CASSLGIASSYEQYF

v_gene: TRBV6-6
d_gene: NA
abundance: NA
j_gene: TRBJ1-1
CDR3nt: TGTGCCAGCAGTTCTGAGCTGAACACTGAAGCTTTCTTT
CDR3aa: CASSSELNTEAFF

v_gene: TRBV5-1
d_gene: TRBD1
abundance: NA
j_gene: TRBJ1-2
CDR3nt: TGCGCCAGCAGCTTGGAGGGACAGGGGAGTCATTATGGCTACACCTTC
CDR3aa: CASSLEGQGSHYGYTF

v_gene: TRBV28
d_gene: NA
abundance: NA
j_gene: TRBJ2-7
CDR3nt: TGTGCCAGCAGTACAGGTCTTTACAACGAGCAGTACTTC
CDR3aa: CASSTGLYNEQYF

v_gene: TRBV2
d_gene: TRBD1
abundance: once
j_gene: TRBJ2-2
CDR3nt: TGTGCCAGCAGTGGGGACAGGGGGACCGGGGAGCTGTTTTTT
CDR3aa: CASSGDRGTGELFF

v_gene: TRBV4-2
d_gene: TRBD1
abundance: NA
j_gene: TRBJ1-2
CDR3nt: TGTGCCAGCAGCCAAGAGGGACAGCTTTCTAACTATGGCTACACCTTC
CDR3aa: CASSQEGQLSNYGYTF

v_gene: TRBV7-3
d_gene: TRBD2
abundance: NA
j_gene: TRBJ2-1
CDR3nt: TGTGCCAGCAGCTCCCCTAGCGGGGGGGCCGGAGATGAGCAGTTCTTC
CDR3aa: CASSSPSGGAGDEQFF

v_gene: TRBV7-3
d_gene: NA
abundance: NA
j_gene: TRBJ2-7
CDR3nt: TGTGCCAGCAGCTCGCTCAAGCACGGGGGCTCCTACGAGCAGTACTTC
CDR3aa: CASSSLKHGGSYEQYF

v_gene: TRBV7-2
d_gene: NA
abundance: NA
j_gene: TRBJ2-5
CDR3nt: TGTGCCAGCAGCGTCACGGGACTCCAAGAGACCCAGTACTTC
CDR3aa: CASSVTGLQETQYF

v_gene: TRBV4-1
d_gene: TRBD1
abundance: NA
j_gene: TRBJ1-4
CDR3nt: TGCGCCAGCAGCCAAGGGACAGGGCGGAATGAAAAACTGTTTTTT
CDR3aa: CASSQGTGRNEKLFF

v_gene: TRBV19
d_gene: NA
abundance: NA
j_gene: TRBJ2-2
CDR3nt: TGTGCCAGTAGTAAAATCGCCGGGGAGCTGTTTTTT
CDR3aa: CASSKIAGELFF

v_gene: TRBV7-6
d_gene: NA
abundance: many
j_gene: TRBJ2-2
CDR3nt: TGTGCCAGCAGACCGACCGTCGGGGCAGGAGGGACCGGGGAGCTGTTTTTT
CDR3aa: CASRPTVGAGGTGELFF

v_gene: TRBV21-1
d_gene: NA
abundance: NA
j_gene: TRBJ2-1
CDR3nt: TGTGCCAGCAGCAAAAGACAGGACAGGGGTTACAATGAGCAGTTCTTC
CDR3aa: CASSKRQDRGYNEQFF

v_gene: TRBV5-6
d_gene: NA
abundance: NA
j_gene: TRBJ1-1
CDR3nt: TGTGCCAGCAGCTTGACAGACACTGAAGCTTTCTTT
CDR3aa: CASSLTDTEAFF

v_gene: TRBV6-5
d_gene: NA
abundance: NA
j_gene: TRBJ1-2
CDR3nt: TGTGCCAGCAATTCCGGGACACCATCTAACTATGGCTACACCTTC
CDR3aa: CASNSGTPSNYGYTF

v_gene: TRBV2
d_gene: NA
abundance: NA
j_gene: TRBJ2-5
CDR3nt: TGTGCCAGCAGTGAACAGAGGGAGACCCAGTACTTC
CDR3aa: CASSEQRETQYF

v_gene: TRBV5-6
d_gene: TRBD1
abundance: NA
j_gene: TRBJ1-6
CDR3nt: TGTGCCAGCAGCTCATTCACAGGGGATAATTCACCCCTCCACTTT
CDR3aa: CASSSFTGDNSPLHF

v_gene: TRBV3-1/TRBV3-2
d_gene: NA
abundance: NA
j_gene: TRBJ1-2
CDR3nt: TGTGCCAGCAGCCAAGAGAGGGATAAGGTCCGGACTGGTAACTATGGCTACACCTTC
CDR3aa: CASSQERDKVRTGNYGYTF

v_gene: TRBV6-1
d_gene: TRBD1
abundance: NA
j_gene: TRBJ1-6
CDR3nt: TGTGCCAGCAGTGAAGGGGGACAGCTAAATTCACCCCTCCACTTT
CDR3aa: CASSEGGQLNSPLHF

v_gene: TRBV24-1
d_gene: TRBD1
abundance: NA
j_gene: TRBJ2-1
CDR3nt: TGTGCCACCAGTGATGTTACAGGGGGTGGGAATGAGCAGTTCTTC
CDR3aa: CATSDVTGGGNEQFF

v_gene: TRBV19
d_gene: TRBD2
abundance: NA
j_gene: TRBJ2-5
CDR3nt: TGTGCCAGTAGGGGACTAGCGGGGGGTCAAGAGACCCAGTACTTC
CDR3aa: CASRGLAGGQETQYF

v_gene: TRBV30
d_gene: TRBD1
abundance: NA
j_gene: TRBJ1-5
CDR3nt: TGTGCCTGGAGTACTGGACAGGGCAATCAGCCCCAGCATTTT
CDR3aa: CAWSTGQGNQPQHF

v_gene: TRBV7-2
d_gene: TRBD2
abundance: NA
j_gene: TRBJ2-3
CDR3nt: TGTGCCAGCAGCCTCCGACTAGCCCGGGCGGCAGATACGCAGTATTTT
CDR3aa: CASSLRLARAADTQYF

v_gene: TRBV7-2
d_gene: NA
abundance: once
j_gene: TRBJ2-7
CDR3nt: TGTGCCAGCAGCCAACTCGCGGGGCGCTACGAGCAGTACTTC
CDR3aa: CASSQLAGRYEQYF

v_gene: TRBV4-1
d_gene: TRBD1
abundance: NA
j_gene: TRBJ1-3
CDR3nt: TGCGCCAGCAGCCAAGGGACAGGGGGCGCAGAAAACACCATATATTTT
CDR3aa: CASSQGTGGAENTIYF

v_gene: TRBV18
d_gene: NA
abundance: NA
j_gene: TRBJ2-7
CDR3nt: TGTGCCAGCTCACCAGACAGCCACGAGCAGTACTTC
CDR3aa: CASSPDSHEQYF

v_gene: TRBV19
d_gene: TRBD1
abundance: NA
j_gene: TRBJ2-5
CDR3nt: TGTGCCAGTACTAAAACGGGACAGGAGCAAGAGACCCAGTACTTC
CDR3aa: CASTKTGQEQETQYF

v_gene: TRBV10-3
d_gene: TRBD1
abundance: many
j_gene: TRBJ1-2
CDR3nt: TGTGCCATCAGTGAGACAGGGGCAAACTATGGCTACACCTTC
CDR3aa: CAISETGANYGYTF

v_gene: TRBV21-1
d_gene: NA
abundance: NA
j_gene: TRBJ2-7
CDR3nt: TGTGCCAGCAGCAAAGGGAAACACAGCCACGAGCAGTACTTC
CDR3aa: CASSKGKHSHEQYF

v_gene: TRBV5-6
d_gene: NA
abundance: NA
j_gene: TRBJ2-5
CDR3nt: TGTGCCAGCAGCCTAGCCCGGATCCAAGAGACCCAGTACTTC
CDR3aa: CASSLARIQETQYF

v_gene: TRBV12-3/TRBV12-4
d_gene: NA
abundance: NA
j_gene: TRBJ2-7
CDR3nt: TGTGCCAGCTCCTTCAGGGTCTACGAGCAGTACTTC
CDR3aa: CASSFRVYEQYF

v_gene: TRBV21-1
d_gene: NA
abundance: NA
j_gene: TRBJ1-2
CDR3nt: TGTGCCAGCAGCAAAGTTACCAGGAACTATGGCTACACCTTC
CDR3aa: CASSKVTRNYGYTF

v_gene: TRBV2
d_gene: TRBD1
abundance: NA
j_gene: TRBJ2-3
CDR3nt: TGTGCCAGCAGGCAGGACAGGGTGACAGATACGCAGTATTTT
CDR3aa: CASRQDRVTDTQYF

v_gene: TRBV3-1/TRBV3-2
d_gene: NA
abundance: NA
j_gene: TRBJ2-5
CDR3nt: TGTGCCAGCAGCTCCCCCGGGAGTCAGACCCAGTACTTC
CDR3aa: CASSSPGSQTQYF

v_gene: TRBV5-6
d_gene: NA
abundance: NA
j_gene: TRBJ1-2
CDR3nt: TGTGCCAGCAGCTTGCCAGCGGAATATGGCTACACCTTC
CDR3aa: CASSLPAEYGYTF

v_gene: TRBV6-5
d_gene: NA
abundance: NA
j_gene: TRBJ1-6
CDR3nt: TGTGCCAGCAGTTACAGGGGAGGCAATTCACCCCTCCACTTT
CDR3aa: CASSYRGGNSPLHF

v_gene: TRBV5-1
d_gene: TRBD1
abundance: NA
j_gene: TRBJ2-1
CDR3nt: TGCGCCAGCAGCCCACCAGGGGGCCAGGTGGATGAGCAGTTCTTC
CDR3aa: CASSPPGGQVDEQFF

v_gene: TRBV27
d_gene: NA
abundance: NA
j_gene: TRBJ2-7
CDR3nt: TGTGCCAGCAGTCCCACGACAGTGGGGGAGCAGTACTTC
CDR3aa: CASSPTTVGEQYF

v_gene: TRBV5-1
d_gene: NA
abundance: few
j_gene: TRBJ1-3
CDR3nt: TGCGCCAGCAGCTTAGGAGGGGCGCTCTCTGGAAACACCATATATTTT
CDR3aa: CASSLGGALSGNTIYF

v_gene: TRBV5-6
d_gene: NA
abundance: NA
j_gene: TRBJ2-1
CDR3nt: TGTGCCAGCAGCTTGTATCCAGGGTACAATGAGCAGTTCTTC
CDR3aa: CASSLYPGYNEQFF

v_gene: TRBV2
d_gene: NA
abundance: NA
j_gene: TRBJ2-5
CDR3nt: TGTGCCAGCAGTCTGGCGGGCGATCAAGAGACCCAGTACTTC
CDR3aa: CASSLAGDQETQYF

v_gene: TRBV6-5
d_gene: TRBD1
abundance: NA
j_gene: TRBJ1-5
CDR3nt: TGTGCCAGCAGGGACAGGATCGATCAGCCCCAGCATTTT
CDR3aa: CASRDRIDQPQHF

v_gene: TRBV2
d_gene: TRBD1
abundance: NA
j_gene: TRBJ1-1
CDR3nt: TGTGCCAGCAGTACAGGGGGGAGTACGGACACTGAAGCTTTCTTT
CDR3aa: CASSTGGSTDTEAFF

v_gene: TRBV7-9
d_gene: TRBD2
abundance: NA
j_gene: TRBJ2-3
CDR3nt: TGTGCCAGCAGCTTCCTATTCCTGCCAGCGGGGGACACAGATACGCAGTATTTT
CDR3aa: CASSFLFLPAGDTDTQYF

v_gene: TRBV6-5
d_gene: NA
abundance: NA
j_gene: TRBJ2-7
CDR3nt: TGTGCCAGCAGTTACTCGATTCAGGGCTACGAGCAGTACTTC
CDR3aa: CASSYSIQGYEQYF

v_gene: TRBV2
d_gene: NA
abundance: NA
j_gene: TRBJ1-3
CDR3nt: TGTGCCAGCAGTGTATTCCCTGGAAACACCATATATTTT
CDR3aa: CASSVFPGNTIYF

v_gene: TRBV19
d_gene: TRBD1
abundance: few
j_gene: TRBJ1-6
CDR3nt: TGTGCCACTCAGGGGGCTCGCGGGGCGCCCCTCCACTTT
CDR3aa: CATQGARGAPLHF